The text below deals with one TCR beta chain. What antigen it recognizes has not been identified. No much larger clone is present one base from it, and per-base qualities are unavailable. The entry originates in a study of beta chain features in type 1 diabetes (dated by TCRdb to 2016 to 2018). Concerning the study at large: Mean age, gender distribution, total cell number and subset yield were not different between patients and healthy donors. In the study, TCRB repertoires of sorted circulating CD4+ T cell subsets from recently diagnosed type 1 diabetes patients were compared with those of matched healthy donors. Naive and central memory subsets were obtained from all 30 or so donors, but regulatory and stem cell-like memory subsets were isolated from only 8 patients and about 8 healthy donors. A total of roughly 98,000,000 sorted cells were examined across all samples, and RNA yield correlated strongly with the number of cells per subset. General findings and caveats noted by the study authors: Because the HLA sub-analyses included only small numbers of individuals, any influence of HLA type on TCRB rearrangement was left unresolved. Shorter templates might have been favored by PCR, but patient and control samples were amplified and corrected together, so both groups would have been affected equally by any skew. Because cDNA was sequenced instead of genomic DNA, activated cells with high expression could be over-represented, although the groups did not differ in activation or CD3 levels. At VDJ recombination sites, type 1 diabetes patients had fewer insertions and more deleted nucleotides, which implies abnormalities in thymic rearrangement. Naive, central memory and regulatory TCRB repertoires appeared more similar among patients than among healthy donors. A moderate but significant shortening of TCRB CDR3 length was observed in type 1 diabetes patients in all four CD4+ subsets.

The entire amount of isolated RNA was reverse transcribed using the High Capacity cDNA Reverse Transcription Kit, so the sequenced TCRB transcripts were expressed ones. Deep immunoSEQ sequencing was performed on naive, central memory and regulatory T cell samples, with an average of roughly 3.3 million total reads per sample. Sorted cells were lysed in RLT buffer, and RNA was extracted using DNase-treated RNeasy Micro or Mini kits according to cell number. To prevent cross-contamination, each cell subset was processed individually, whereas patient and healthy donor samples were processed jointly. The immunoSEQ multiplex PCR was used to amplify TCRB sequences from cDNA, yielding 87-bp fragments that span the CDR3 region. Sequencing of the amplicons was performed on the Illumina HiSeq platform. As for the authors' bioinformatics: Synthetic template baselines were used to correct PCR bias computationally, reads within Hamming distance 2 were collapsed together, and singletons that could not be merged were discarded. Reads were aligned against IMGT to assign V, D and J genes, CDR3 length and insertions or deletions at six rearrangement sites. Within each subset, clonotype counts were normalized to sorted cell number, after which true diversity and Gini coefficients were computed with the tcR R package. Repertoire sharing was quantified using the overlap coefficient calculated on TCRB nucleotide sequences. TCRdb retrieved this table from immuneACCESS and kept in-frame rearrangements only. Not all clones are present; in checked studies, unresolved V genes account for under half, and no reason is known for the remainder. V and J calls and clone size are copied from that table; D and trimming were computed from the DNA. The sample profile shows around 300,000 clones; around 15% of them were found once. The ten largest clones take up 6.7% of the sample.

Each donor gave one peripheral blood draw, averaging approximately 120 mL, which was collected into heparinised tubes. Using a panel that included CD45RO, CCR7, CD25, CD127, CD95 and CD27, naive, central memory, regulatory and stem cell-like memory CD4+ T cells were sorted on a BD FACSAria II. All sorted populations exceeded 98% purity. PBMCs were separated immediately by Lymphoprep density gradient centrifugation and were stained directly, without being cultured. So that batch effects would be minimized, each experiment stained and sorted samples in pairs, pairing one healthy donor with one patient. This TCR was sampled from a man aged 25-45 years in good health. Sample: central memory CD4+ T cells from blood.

The CDR3 region has the sequence CASSDLRQGLYEQYV. The sequence in DNA is TGTGCCAGCAGTGACTTACGACAGGGTCTATACGAGCAGTACGTC. The V and J genes are TRBV6-4 and TRBJ2-7; 7 bases in the middle match TRBD1. CDR1 and CDR2, per the germline V gene, are MRHNA and SNTAGT. There are 15 amino acids in the CDR3, from cysteine to valine inclusive. Of all the DNA, just the CDR3 is kept, 45 bases in frame from base 1. The germline V end is reduced by 1 base and the J end by 4 bases; junction bases left unmatched: 7.